The rows below give T cell receptor beta chains drawn from one sample of a study of shared clonotypes between healthy human individuals. Libraries were prepared by immunoSEQ multiplex PCR; TCRdb keeps only in-frame clonotypes and omits some of them. The sample yields approximately 980,000 clones, 70% to 85% seen once. The sequencing sample was made of memory CD4+ T cells sorted from blood. These receptors were collected from a man aged 18 to 29 in good health. The CDR3 runs from the conserved cysteine through the conserved F or W. D genes are given only for firm matches.

J: TRBJ2-1
D: NA
V: TRBV7-9
CDR3: CASSLEADEQFF
DNA: TGTGCCAGCAGCTTAGAGGCAGATGAGCAGTTCTTC

J: TRBJ2-2
D: TRBD1
V: TRBV5-4
CDR3: CASSVRQGLGRSNTGELFF
DNA: TGTGCCAGCAGCGTAAGACAGGGTTTGGGGCGTTCGAACACCGGGGAGCTGTTTTTT

J: TRBJ1-1
D: NA
V: TRBV27
CDR3: CASRGQLPNTEAFF
DNA: TGTGCCAGCAGAGGACAGCTCCCGAACACTGAAGCTTTCTTT

J: TRBJ1-5
D: NA
V: TRBV28
CDR3: CASSPRVGQPQHF
DNA: TGTGCCAGCAGCCCCAGGGTTGGTCAGCCCCAGCATTTT

J: TRBJ2-5
D: TRBD2
V: TRBV7-6
CDR3: CASSLVIGSGAQETQYF
DNA: TGTGCCAGCAGCTTAGTCATCGGAAGCGGGGCCCAAGAGACCCAGTACTTC

J: TRBJ1-5
D: TRBD1
V: TRBV6-1
CDR3: CASSRDRGNQPQHF
DNA: TGTGCCAGCAGTCGGGACAGGGGCAATCAGCCCCAGCATTTT

J: TRBJ2-7
D: TRBD1
V: TRBV6-5
CDR3: CASSYSSGTGTYEQYF
DNA: TGTGCCAGCAGTTACTCTTCCGGGACAGGGACCTACGAGCAGTACTTC

J: TRBJ2-1
D: NA
V: TRBV28
CDR3: CASSFPDKGVDEQFF
DNA: TGTGCCAGCAGTTTCCCGGACAAGGGCGTCGATGAGCAGTTCTTC

J: TRBJ1-6
D: TRBD1
V: TRBV5-5
CDR3: CASSFRTGGGYSPLHF
DNA: TGTGCCAGCAGCTTTCGGACAGGGGGCGGTTATTCACCCCTCCACTTT

J: TRBJ1-1
D: NA
V: TRBV19
CDR3: CASITYGGTEAFF
DNA: TGTGCCAGTATTACCTATGGGGGCACTGAAGCTTTCTTT

J: TRBJ2-1
D: NA
V: TRBV7-2
CDR3: CASSPDRASYNEQFF
DNA: TGTGCCAGCAGCCCCGACCGCGCCTCCTACAATGAGCAGTTCTTC